These 16 T cell receptor beta chains were sequenced from one sample in a study of cytomegalovirus exposure and HLA in healthy donors. The PCR contained 60 Vbeta and 13 Jbeta primers. Only in-frame clones appear in the TCRdb table, and some are missing; sequencing was by immunoSEQ multiplex PCR. The sample lists 100,000 to 140,000 clones; around 80% were seen once. Sequenced input: PBMCs. These receptor sequences come from a man younger than 45 in good health and CMV-seropositive.

As to this clone: Mismatch with germline at one junction end may stem from a read error. J is TRBJ1-2 and V is TRBV7-9; D unclear. CDR3 length: 13 amino acids. CDR1 is SEHNR, CDR2 FQNEAQ, per germline (reference sequence). In nucleotides, the CDR3 is TGTTCCAGCAGCTTAGGCAGGCTCTATGGCTACACCTTC. Translated: CSSSLGRLYGYTF. Complete variable domain (other parts from reference TRBV7-9 and TRBJ1-2): DTGVSQNPRHKITKRGQNVTFRCDPISEHNRLYWYRQTLGQGPEFLTYFQNEAQLEKSRLLSDRFSAERPKGSFSTLEIQRTEQGDSAMYLCSSSLGRLYGYTFGSGTRLTVV.

This clone was detected once. The gene calls are TRBV30 and TRBJ2-7; TRBD1 might be the D (6 bases). Germline assignment: CDR1 GTSNPN and CDR2 SVGIG (reference sequence). The CDR3 is made up of 14 amino acids. V shed 3 bases and J shed 1 base, with 13 bases lying between them. Written as DNA, the CDR3 is TGTGCCTGGAGGCCTATTACAGGGTCCTACGAGCAGTACTTC. Amino acids: CAWRPITGSYEQYF.

This rearrangement joins TRBV7-8 to TRBJ2-7, with D perhaps matching TRBD2 (5 bases). The germline gives CDR1 SGHVS, CDR2 FQNEAQ. The CDR3 is made up of 15 amino acids. V was shortened by 1 base and J by 3 bases, with 13 bases between the two germline ends. The CDR3, as DNA: TGTGCCAGCAGCTTAGACCGTCGAGGGCGCTACGAGCAGTACTTC. Translating it yields CASSLDRRGRYEQYF.

V is TRBV6-5 and J is TRBJ1-5; a possible D gene is TRBD1 (6 bases). The CDR3 sequence is 15 residues long. Germline V gene data show CDR1 as MNHEY and CDR2 as SVGAGI. V was shortened by 5 bases and J by 5 bases, with 16 bases between the two germline ends. The CDR3 sequence: CASSNYRVGYQPQHF. The CDR3 nucleotides read TGTGCCAGCAGTAATTACAGGGTTGGGTATCAGCCCCAGCATTTT.

The chain employs TRBV30 and TRBJ2-7; 7 nucleotides agree with TRBD1. The CDR3 is 15 residues long. The V segment lost 3 bases and the J segment 3 bases; nucleotides outside the gene matches: 11. Germline CDR1 GTSNPN, CDR2 SVGIG (reference sequence). The CDR3 nucleotides read TGTGCCTGGAGAGCCGGGACAGAGCTTTACTACGAGCAGTACTTC. Translating gives CAWRAGTELYYEQYF. The complete variable domain, with remaining parts taken from reference TRBV30 and TRBJ2-7, reads SQTIHQWPATLVQPVGSPLSLECTVEGTSNPNLYWYRQAAGRGLQLLFYSVGIGQISSEVPQNLSASRPQDRQFILSSKKLLLSDSGFYLCAWRAGTELYYEQYFGPGTRLTVT.

As for this clone: At one end, the junction sequence differs from germline, possibly due to a read error. V and J are TRBV7-6 and TRBJ2-6; possibly TRBD2 for D (7 bases). The CDR3 is made up of 21 amino acids. Germline V gene lookup returns CDR1 SGHVS and CDR2 FNYEAQ. CDR3 coding DNA: TGTGCCAGCAGCTTAGACCCTAAACAGGGTAGCCCAGGCCGGGGGGCCAACGGCCTGACTTTC. Translating gives CASSLDPKQGSPGRGANGLTF.

J is TRBJ1-6 and V is TRBV11-2; 10 positions agree with TRBD1. V shed 6 bases, J shed 4 bases, and the junction held 3 bases outside the gene matches. This CDR3 has 15 residues. CDR1 SGHAT and CDR2 FQNNGV come from the germline V gene. CDR3 region: CASSLDRGYNSPLHF. In nucleotides, the CDR3 is TGTGCCAGCAGTTTGGACAGGGGGTATAATTCACCCCTCCACTTT.

The chain couples TRBV19 to TRBJ1-1; D gene uncertain. The CDR3 runs to 12 residues. Trimming cost V 4 bases and J 0 bases, with 3 bases left between them. The germline gives CDR1 LNHDA, CDR2 SQIVND (reference sequence). The CDR3 nucleotides are TGTGCCAGTAGTACCTTGAACACTGAAGCTTTCTTT. It translates to CASSTLNTEAFF.

The chain combines TRBV10-3 with TRBJ2-7, with D perhaps TRBD1 (5 bases). Trimming shortened V by 3 bases and J by 7 bases, and 10 bases separated the two germline ends. CDR3 length equals 12 residues. Germline CDR1 reads ENHRY; CDR2 reads SYGVKD. The CDR3: CAISDQGREQYF. CDR3 bases: TGTGCCATCAGTGACCAGGGAAGAGAGCAGTACTTC.

The chain uses TRBV4-1 and TRBJ2-5; 10 nucleotides line up with TRBD2. V was pared by 4 bases and J by 6 bases, with 8 bases of the junction left unmatched. Germline values: CDR1 MGHRA, CDR2 YSYEKL. This CDR3 comprises 15 residues. The CDR3 DNA reads as TGCGCCAGCAGCCCTCTTCTAGCGGGGGCAAAGACCCAGTACTTC. Its translation: CASSPLLAGAKTQYF.

This chain uses TRBV18 with TRBJ1-1, with 9 nucleotides matching TRBD1. V lost 3 bases, J lost 1 base, and 9 bases stayed unmatched. This CDR3 is 17 amino acids long. Germline V gives CDR1 KGHSH, CDR2 LQKENI. The DNA of the CDR3 is TGTGCCAGCTCACCGGACCTGACAGGGGGACCGAACACTGAAGCTTTCTTT. Translated: CASSPDLTGGPNTEAFF.

As concerns this clone: One junction end does not reproduce the germline sequence, and a read error may be involved. This chain uses TRBV4-2 with TRBJ1-1; possible D gene TRBD1, 5 bases. CDR1 LGHNA and CDR2 YNFKEQ come from the germline V gene. This CDR3 comprises 14 residues. The CDR3 reads CVSSQGEGRPEAFF. The CDR3 DNA reads TGTGTCAGCAGCCAAGGGGAGGGGCGACCTGAAGCTTTCTTT.

The chain employs TRBV4-1 and TRBJ2-5, with 8 bases that match TRBD2. After removal of 1 base from V and 4 bases from J, the junction contained 5 bases not matched to a gene. This CDR3 is built from 15 residues. The V gene's germline CDR1 is MGHRA and CDR2 YSYEKL. The DNA for the CDR3 is TGCGCCAGCAGCCAAGTTGGCCTAGCGGGAGAGACCCAGTACTTC. It specifies CASSQVGLAGETQYF.

This chain connects TRBV19 to TRBJ2-7; the D gene is possibly TRBD1 (6 bases). Germline V gives CDR1 LNHDA, CDR2 SQIVND (reference sequence). The CDR3 runs 14 residues. The germline V and J ends were trimmed by 5 bases and 3 bases, with 14 bases remaining between them. CDR3 nucleotides: TGTGCCAGTAGTTTAACGGGACAAGTCTACGAGCAGTACTTC. Protein: CASSLTGQVYEQYF.

The V and J genes are TRBV6-1 and TRBJ1-5; D gene ambiguous. Trimming took 4 bases from V and 6 from J, leaving 10 bases between them. Germline loops: CDR1 MNHNS, CDR2 SASEGT. The CDR3 runs 13 residues. The CDR3 reads CASSGAVAQPQHF. CDR3 coding DNA: TGTGCCAGCAGTGGGGCCGTCGCTCAGCCCCAGCATTTT.

V and J are TRBV11-3 and TRBJ2-5; TRBD2 aligns across 7 bases. The CDR3 has 13 amino acids. With 10 bases clipped from V and 2 bases from J, the junction kept 7 bases outside the gene matches. CDR1 and CDR2 (germline): SGHNT, YENEEA. The CDR3 bases are TGTGCCACCACTTTGGGGGGGCAAGAGACCCAGTACTTC. This sequence encodes CATTLGGQETQYF. The full variable domain, completed using reference TRBV11-3 and TRBJ2-5, is EAGVVQSPRYKIIEKKQPVAFWCNPISGHNTLYWYLQNLGQGPELLIRYENEEAVDDSQLPKDRFSAERLKGVDSTLKIQPAELGDSAVYLCATTLGGQETQYFGPGTRLLVL.